What follows describes a single T cell receptor beta chain. What it binds is unknown. The sample originates from a study of vaccination effects on CD4 cells after COVID-19. Study context: The participants, recipients of two vaccine doses, got either BNT162b2 or mRNA-1273.

Peptide-pool stimulation followed by sequencing identified expanded antigen-specific CD4+ clonotypes in the ViraFEST assay. It was after more than 8 days of culture that CD4+ T cells were isolated. All vaccine recipients tested negative for nucleocapsid antibodies and had never contracted SARS-CoV-2 infection. Days 3 and 7 saw half the medium replaced with IL-2 medium. The CDR3 is 13 residues long. Germline loops: CDR1 SGHRS, CDR2 YFSETQ. V was cut by 4 bases and J by 0 bases, with 5 bases left in between. Study results and caveats: Long after vaccination, the clones induced by infection and by vaccine shrank markedly in size. Researchers reported few convalescent patients and no early post-infection timepoints in the study.

The method was immunoSEQ multiplex PCR; TCRdb's version includes in-frame clones alone and lacks a portion of them. This sample yields approximately 24,000 clones, of which 76% are seen a single time; 10% belongs to the top ten. Sample: CD4+ T cells from PBMCs cultured with HCoV-NL63 spike peptides, taken before COVID-19 vaccination. The V gene is TRBV5-1, the J gene TRBJ1-5; possibly TRBD1 for D (5 bases). This receptor was obtained from a human donor who received a COVID-19 vaccine. For the CDR3, the DNA is TGCGCCAGCAGCCAGGGTAGCAATCAGCCCCAGCATTTT. Its translation is CASSQGSNQPQHF.